Listed below are T cell receptor beta chains from one sample, sequenced in a study of blood T cell repertoires in COVID-19. Using immunoSEQ multiplex PCR, the repertoire was profiled, and TCRdb retains in-frame clones only, with some absent. Of about 95,000 clones listed, around 90% were seen once; the top ten hold approximately 3.1%. The sequenced material came from peripheral blood. Receptors originate from a woman aged 70-85 years with acute or convalescent COVID-19. CDR3s include the opening cysteine and the closing phenylalanine or tryptophan. The D gene is left open where the match is weak. Clone size is shown for a subset of rows, as once, few, many or a class of expanded clone.

V gene,J gene,clone size,D gene,CDR3 DNA,CDR3 protein
TRBV7-6,TRBJ1-6,-,-,TGTGCCAGCAGCTTAGTCGAGAGACAGGATTCTTCACCCCTCCACTTT,CASSLVERQDSSPLHF
TRBV24-1,TRBJ2-1,-,-,TGTGCCACCAGTGATTCTTCCAGCGGACCCTACAATGAGCAGTTCTTC,CATSDSSSGPYNEQFF
TRBV30,TRBJ1-5,-,-,TGTGCCTGGAGTAGGAGTTATAGCAATCAGCCCCAGCATTTT,CAWSRSYSNQPQHF
TRBV6-5,TRBJ1-5,-,-,TGTGCCAGCAGCGCACAACCCGGACTTAGTCAGCCCCAGCATTTT,CASSAQPGLSQPQHF
TRBV7-8,TRBJ1-5,-,TRBD1,TGTGCCAGCAGCAGGGTAGGGGGCTTTGGCAATCAGCCCCAGCATTTT,CASSRVGGFGNQPQHF
TRBV5-1,TRBJ2-1,once,-,TGCGCCAGCAGCTTGGCCGAGGGCAATGAGCAGTTCTTC,CASSLAEGNEQFF
TRBV19,TRBJ1-2,once,TRBD1,TGTGCCAGTAGAAAACAGGGGGCAGCGCACGGCTACACCTTC,CASRKQGAAHGYTF
TRBV5-1,TRBJ2-3,-,-,TGCGCCAGCAGCATCCCCGGGACATTTAGCACAGATACGCAGTATTTT,CASSIPGTFSTDTQYF
TRBV5-5,TRBJ1-2,-,-,TGTGCCAGCAGCTTGTGGGAGCAGGGAGGTTATGGCTACACCTTC,CASSLWEQGGYGYTF
TRBV28,TRBJ1-1,-,-,TGTGCCAGCAGTTTAAGAGTCGGGGGAGGTGGCACTGAAGCTTTCTTT,CASSLRVGGGGTEAFF
TRBV5-1,TRBJ1-1,-,-,TGCGCCAGCAGCTCTCTACCCGGGATGAACACTGAAGCTTTCTTT,CASSSLPGMNTEAFF
TRBV18,TRBJ1-1,-,-,TGTGCCAGCTCACCACTGGGGAGACACGAAGCTTTCTTT,CASSPLGRHEAFF
TRBV6-1,TRBJ1-6,-,TRBD1,TGTGCCAGCAGTGAAGGATGGACAGGGAATAATTCACCCCTCCACTTT,CASSEGWTGNNSPLHF
TRBV7-9,TRBJ1-6,once,TRBD1,TGTGCCAGCAGCTTAGGGGACAGGGACCTATTGGCCCTCCACTTT,CASSLGDRDLLALHF